The rows below give T cell receptor beta chains drawn from one sample of a study of T cells in localized non-small cell lung cancer. The data were produced by immunoSEQ multiplex PCR, yet TCRdb's version contains in-frame clones alone and is incomplete. Of 27,000 or so clones in the sample, 82% were seen once. The sequences come from peripheral blood, collected before any cancer treatment. The receptor source for this set is a woman aged 40 to 75 with stage I lung adenocarcinoma. Each CDR3 is given without its conserved first and last residue. The order of the fields is CDR3 protein, J gene, D gene, V gene. D genes are given only for firm matches.

CDR3: SVGTVGVNEKLF
J: TRBJ1-4
D: -
V: TRBV29-1

CDR3: ASSDVGSPEQF
J: TRBJ2-1
D: -
V: TRBV2

CDR3: ASSLGMTGATNYGYT
J: TRBJ1-2
D: TRBD1
V: TRBV7-8

CDR3: ASSSTETQY
J: TRBJ2-5
D: -
V: TRBV7-9

CDR3: ASSYLFQGGQPQH
J: TRBJ1-5
D: -
V: TRBV6-5

CDR3: ASNREDTGELF
J: TRBJ2-2
D: TRBD2
V: TRBV2

CDR3: ASSESSSGGADTQY
J: TRBJ2-3
D: TRBD2
V: TRBV10-1

CDR3: ASSLRGVPTDTQY
J: TRBJ2-3
D: -
V: TRBV7-9

CDR3: ASSATGRPNQPQH
J: TRBJ1-5
D: -
V: TRBV6-5

CDR3: ASSQGRGSEQY
J: TRBJ2-7
D: -
V: TRBV4-1

CDR3: AWSATSPEKLF
J: TRBJ1-4
D: -
V: TRBV30

CDR3: ASSAGQVKTGELF
J: TRBJ2-2
D: TRBD1
V: TRBV5-1

CDR3: ASSLDSQSTDTQY
J: TRBJ2-3
D: -
V: TRBV2

CDR3: ASSLGATNEKLF
J: TRBJ1-4
D: -
V: TRBV19

CDR3: ASSLKGEHTEAF
J: TRBJ1-1
D: -
V: TRBV5-1

CDR3: ASSRSLGSGGGGYGYT
J: TRBJ1-2
D: TRBD1
V: TRBV28

CDR3: SVGENSNQPQH
J: TRBJ1-5
D: -
V: TRBV29-1

CDR3: ASSRRAGGSTDTQY
J: TRBJ2-3
D: TRBD2
V: TRBV7-2